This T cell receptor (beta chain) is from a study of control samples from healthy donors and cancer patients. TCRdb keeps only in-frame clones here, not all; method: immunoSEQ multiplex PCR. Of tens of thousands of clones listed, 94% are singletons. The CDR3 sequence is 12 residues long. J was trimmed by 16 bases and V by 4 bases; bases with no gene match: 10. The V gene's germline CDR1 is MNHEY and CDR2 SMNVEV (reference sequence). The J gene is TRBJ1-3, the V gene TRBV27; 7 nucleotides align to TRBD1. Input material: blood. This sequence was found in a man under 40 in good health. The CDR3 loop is CASSSLGQPVYF. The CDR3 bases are TGTGCCAGCAGTTCCCTGGGACAGCCGGTTTATTTT.